This TCR beta chain was found in a study of blood T cell repertoires in COVID-19. Across the whole study: PBMCs, B-cell-depleted T cells, or T cells were the source of the cDNA or gDNA that made up the material.

In the original workflow: For nucleated cells, counts were estimated from reference gene primer amplification. Some clones are missing from TCRdb's copy, which holds only in-frame ones; the method was immunoSEQ multiplex PCR. V, J and clone size reflect that table, while D and trimming were determined from the DNA. The table records about 520,000 clones, 80% to 90% of them present only once. This CDR3 is built from 15 residues. Germline CDR1 and CDR2: SGHTA and FQGTGA. The J segment lost 9 bases and the V segment lost 5 bases, leaving 9 bases of the junction unmatched. The V call is TRBV7-3, the J call TRBJ2-1; 11 nucleotides line up with TRBD2. Sequenced: peripheral blood. The receptor comes from a human donor in a cohort sampled during active COVID-19. Here the CDR3 reads CASSQMSGTSGEQFF. The CDR3 DNA is TGTGCCAGCAGCCAGATGTCCGGGACTAGCGGTGAGCAGTTCTTC.